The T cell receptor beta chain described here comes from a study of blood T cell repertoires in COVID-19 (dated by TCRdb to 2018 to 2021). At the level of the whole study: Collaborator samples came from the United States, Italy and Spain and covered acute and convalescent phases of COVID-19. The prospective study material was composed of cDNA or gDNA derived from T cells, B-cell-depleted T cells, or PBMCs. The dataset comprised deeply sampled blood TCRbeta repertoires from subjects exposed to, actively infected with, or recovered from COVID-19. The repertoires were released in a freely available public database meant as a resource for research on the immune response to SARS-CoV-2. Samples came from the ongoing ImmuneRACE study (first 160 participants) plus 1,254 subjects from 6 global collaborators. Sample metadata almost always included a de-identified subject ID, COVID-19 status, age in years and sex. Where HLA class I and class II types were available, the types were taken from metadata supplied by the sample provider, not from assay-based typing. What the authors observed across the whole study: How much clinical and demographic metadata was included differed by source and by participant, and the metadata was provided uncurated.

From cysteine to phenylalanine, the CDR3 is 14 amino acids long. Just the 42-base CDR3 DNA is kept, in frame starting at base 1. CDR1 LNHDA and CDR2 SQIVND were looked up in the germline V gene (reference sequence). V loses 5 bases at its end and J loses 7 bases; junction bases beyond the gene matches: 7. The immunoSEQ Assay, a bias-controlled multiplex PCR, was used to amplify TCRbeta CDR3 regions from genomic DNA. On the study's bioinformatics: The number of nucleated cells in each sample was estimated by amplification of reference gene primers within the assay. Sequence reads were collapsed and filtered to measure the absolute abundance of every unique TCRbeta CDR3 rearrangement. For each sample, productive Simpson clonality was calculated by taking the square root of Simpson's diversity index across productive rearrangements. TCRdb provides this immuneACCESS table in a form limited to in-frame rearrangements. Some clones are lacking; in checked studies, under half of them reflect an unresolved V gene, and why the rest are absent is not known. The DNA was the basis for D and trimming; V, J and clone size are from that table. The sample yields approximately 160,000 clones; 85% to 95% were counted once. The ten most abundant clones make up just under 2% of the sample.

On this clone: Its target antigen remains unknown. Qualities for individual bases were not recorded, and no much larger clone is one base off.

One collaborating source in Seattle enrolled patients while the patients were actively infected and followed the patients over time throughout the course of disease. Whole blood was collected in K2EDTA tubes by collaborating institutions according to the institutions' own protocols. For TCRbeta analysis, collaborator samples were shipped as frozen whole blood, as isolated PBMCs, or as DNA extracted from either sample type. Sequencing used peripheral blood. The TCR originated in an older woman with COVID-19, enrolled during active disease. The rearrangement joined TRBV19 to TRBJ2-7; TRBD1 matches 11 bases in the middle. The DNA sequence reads TGTGCCAGTAGTGGACAGGGGGCGTTTGATGAGCAGTACTTC. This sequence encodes CASSGQGAFDEQYF.